This TCR beta chain was observed in a study of early T cells in non-severe SARS-CoV-2 infection. One entry per CDR3 protein results from TCRdb running MiXCR on the 5' RACE reads. This table has roughly 60,000 distinct CDR3 sequences, around 13% appearing once. Material for sequencing was whole blood. The receptors were gathered from an adult who was a healthcare worker with PCR-confirmed SARS-CoV-2 infection or an uninfected control (not recorded which).

Concerning this clonotype itself: Germline and junction disagree at one end, which may indicate a read error. CDR3 nucleotide sequence: TGCGCCAGCAGTCCCAGTCGCTCCTATAATCCACCCCTCCACTTT. Protein sequence: CASSPSRSYNPPLHF. This chain uses TRBV4-1 with TRBJ1-6; D remains unclear. Germline-derived CDR1 and CDR2 are MGHRA and YSYEKL. The CDR3 is 15 amino acids.